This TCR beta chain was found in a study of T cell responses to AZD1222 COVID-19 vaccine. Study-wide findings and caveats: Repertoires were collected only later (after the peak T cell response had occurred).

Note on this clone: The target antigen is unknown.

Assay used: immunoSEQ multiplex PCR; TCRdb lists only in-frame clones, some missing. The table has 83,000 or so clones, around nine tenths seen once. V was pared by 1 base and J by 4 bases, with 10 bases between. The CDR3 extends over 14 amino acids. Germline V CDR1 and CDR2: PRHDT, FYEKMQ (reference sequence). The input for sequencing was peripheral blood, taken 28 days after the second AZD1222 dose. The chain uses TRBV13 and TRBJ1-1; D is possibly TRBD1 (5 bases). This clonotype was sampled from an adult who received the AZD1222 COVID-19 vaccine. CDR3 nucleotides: TGTGCCAGCAGCTTAGTGGGGGGTGGCACTGAAGCTTTCTTT. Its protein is CASSLVGGGTEAFF.